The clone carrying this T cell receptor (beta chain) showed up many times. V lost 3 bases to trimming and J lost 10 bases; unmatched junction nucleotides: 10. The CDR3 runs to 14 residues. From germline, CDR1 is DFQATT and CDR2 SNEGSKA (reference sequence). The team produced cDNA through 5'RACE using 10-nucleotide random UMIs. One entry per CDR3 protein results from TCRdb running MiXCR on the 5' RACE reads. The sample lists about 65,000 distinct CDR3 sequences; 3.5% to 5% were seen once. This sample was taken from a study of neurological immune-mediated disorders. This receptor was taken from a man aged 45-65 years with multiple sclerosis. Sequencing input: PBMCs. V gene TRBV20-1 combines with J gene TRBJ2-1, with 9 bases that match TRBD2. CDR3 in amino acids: CSARRASGIWEQFF. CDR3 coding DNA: TGCAGTGCTAGGAGGGCTAGCGGGATTTGGGAGCAGTTCTTC.